These T cell receptor beta chains were read from a single sample in a study of prognosis after radiotherapy for stage I lung cancer. MiXCR, applied by TCRdb to the multiplex PCR reads, yields one record per CDR3 protein. The sample has fewer than 65,000 distinct CDR3 sequences, roughly 35% seen once. The input for sequencing was PBMCs, taken before or after stereotactic body radiation therapy (not recorded which). The source of these receptors is a donor aged 50 or older with non-small cell lung cancer. CDR3s leave out the opening cysteine and the closing phenylalanine or tryptophan.

J	V	CDR3
TRBJ1-2	TRBV29-1	SVESRDRGHYGYT
TRBJ1-1	TRBV6-2/TRBV6-3	ASSDLGNTEAF
TRBJ2-5	TRBV7-2	ASTPGLALTQY
TRBJ2-3	TRBV5-1	ASSLAVSPSTDTQY
TRBJ2-1	TRBV19	ASSTSYGAAYNEQF
TRBJ2-3	TRBV11-2	ASSLYRTQY
TRBJ2-7	TRBV4-1	ASSQDRGFYEQY
TRBJ2-1	TRBV2	ASSDPAPPF
TRBJ2-2	TRBV24-1	ATSYFEREIDVQLF
TRBJ2-1	TRBV20-1	SATADTSYNEQF
TRBJ2-7	TRBV20-1	SAREGSATYEQY
TRBJ2-1	TRBV20-1	SVLGDRGTDHF
TRBJ1-2	TRBV6-1	ASSPDPYGYT
TRBJ1-1	TRBV20-1	SARDQRQGKSEAF
TRBJ1-2	TRBV30	ACITGAGYGYT
TRBJ2-7	TRBV7-8	AIISRGMSSYEQY
TRBJ1-3	TRBV7-9	ASSTQTDSGNTIY
TRBJ2-5	TRBV4-3	ASSQKYGGETQY
TRBJ2-3	TRBV12-3/TRBV12-4	ASISHSDTQY
TRBJ2-7	TRBV5-5	ASSPGLAGAGYEQY
TRBJ2-3	TRBV6-1	ASRLESDTQY
TRBJ1-1	TRBV5-6	ASSFRDRDPNTEAF
TRBJ2-1	TRBV18	ASSPRQGANEQF
TRBJ1-3	TRBV12-3/TRBV12-4	ASSLAPQSPGNTIY
TRBJ1-1	TRBV27	ASRPTRGGTEAF
TRBJ2-1	TRBV3-1	ASSGRSEWPFNEQF
TRBJ1-6	TRBV9	ASSVGGGVYPPLH
TRBJ1-6	TRBV2	ASGDSSYNSPLH
TRBJ1-5	TRBV19	ASRSPPGQPQH
TRBJ2-2	TRBV5-8	ASSRQLRAGELF
TRBJ2-7	TRBV11-2	ASSLNMVEGRYEQY
TRBJ1-2	TRBV6-1	ASRAANYGYT
TRBJ2-1	TRBV2	ASRETGYNEQF
TRBJ1-2	TRBV4-1	ASSPQGANTPNYGYT
TRBJ2-3	TRBV3-1	ASSQYGTAGADTQY
TRBJ1-1	TRBV5-1	ASSLAQNTEAF
TRBJ2-5	TRBV27	ASGRGRGLQETQY
TRBJ2-4	TRBV20-1	SAPKTSGRVNIQY
TRBJ1-3	TRBV18	ASSQGAADGNTIY
TRBJ2-6	TRBV20-1	SAGSGANVLT
TRBJ2-7	TRBV6-2/TRBV6-3	ASNLRLAVGRSSYEQY
TRBJ1-6	TRBV5-5	ASSLTASDSPLH
TRBJ2-2	TRBV6-1	ASGTRFTVELF
TRBJ2-4	TRBV11-2	ASSVSGGGSGNIQY
TRBJ2-7	TRBV6-1	ASHPRCGWDEQY
TRBJ2-1	TRBV7-2	ASSPRGRNEQF
TRBJ2-3	TRBV6-5	ASSSGGLSGDRDTQY
TRBJ1-2	TRBV6-2/TRBV6-3	ASRPGGGGYT
TRBJ2-2	TRBV14	ASSQETGLNFSVGELF
TRBJ2-3	TRBV28	ASSLSGNSDTQY
TRBJ1-6	TRBV27	ANSLYGGPYSPLH
TRBJ1-5	TRBV7-8	ASSLRIWGPNHPQH
TRBJ1-1	TRBV12-3/TRBV12-4	ASSFRQGALTEAF
TRBJ2-2	TRBV5-1	ASSLTIVSVVGELF